These 20 T cell receptor beta chains were all obtained from the same sample, sequenced in a study of blood T cell repertoires in COVID-19. The assay was immunoSEQ multiplex PCR, and TCRdb's table has in-frame clones only and misses some. The data contain roughly 200,000 clones, about 87% of them seen just once; the ten biggest clones take up 3.5% to 4.5%. The sample comprised peripheral blood. The receptors stem from a woman in her thirties with acute or convalescent COVID-19.

CDR3 sequence reads: CASSPRGSSYNSPLHF. The CDR3 DNA reads as TGCGCCAGCAGCCCGCGTGGGAGCTCCTATAATTCACCCCTCCACTTT. The chain links TRBV5-1 to TRBJ1-6; D not resolved. CDR3 length equals 16 residues. V dropped 4 bases and J dropped 0 bases, with 11 bases sitting between them. Germline CDR1 reads SGHRS; CDR2 reads YFSETQ.

This clone has a handful of counts. The rearrangement links TRBV25-1 to TRBJ1-2; TRBD1 agrees at 8 bases. The germline V gene encodes CDR1 MGHDK and CDR2 SYGVNS. This CDR3 is 16 amino acids long. J was trimmed by 2 bases and V by 1 base; bases with no gene match: 6. The CDR3, as DNA: TGTGCCAGCAGTGAATTAGGGGGACAGGCCAACTATGGCTACACCTTC. It encodes CASSELGGQANYGYTF.

The count of this clone is one. The gene calls are TRBV19 and TRBJ2-6, with D perhaps matching TRBD1 (6 bases). This CDR3 region has 15 residues. The germline V gene has CDR1 LNHDA and CDR2 SQIVND (reference sequence). V shed 2 bases and J shed 4 bases, with 9 bases lying between them. The CDR3 reads CASSITGTGANVLTF. DNA of the CDR3: TGTGCCAGTAGTATAACAGGGACCGGGGCCAACGTCCTGACTTTC. Full variable domain (missing parts from reference TRBV19 and TRBJ2-6): DGGITQSPKYLFRKEGQNVTLSCEQNLNHDAMYWYRQDPGQGLRLIYYSQIVNDFQKGDIAEGYSVSREKKESFPLTVTSAQKNPTAFYLCASSITGTGANVLTFGAGSRLTVL.

This chain joins TRBV20-1 and TRBJ2-1, with 15 nucleotides matching TRBD2. This CDR3 has 18 amino acids. Germline CDR1 DFQATT, CDR2 SNEGSKA (reference sequence). With V trimmed by 3 bases and J by 1 base, 7 bases remained unmatched. The CDR3: CSASGLAGGPGSYNEQFF. The CDR3 DNA follows: TGCAGTGCTAGTGGACTAGCGGGAGGGCCGGGGTCCTACAATGAGCAGTTCTTC.

The chain has TRBV19 and TRBJ1-2, with TRBD1 matching 9 bases. The CDR3 covers 15 residues. Per the germline V gene, CDR1 is LNHDA and CDR2 is SQIVND (reference sequence). The V gene end was trimmed by 2 bases and the J gene end by 6 bases; junction bases not matched to a gene: 7. CDR3 sequence: CASSISGQGVDGYTF. The CDR3 DNA is TGTGCCAGTAGTATATCGGGACAGGGTGTTGATGGCTACACCTTC.

About this clone itself: Other DNA sequences in the same sample also yield this CDR3. The CDR3 loop is CASSLGGADTQYF. In DNA, the CDR3 is TGCGCCAGCAGCTTGGGCGGCGCAGATACGCAGTATTTT. This chain connects TRBV5-1 to TRBJ2-3; D gene ambiguous. The CDR3 is 13 amino acids. Germline lookup yields CDR1 SGHRS and CDR2 YFSETQ. V was cut by 0 bases and J by 4 bases, with 6 bases left in between.

V gene TRBV5-1 combines with J gene TRBJ2-5; D might be TRBD1 (7 bases). Germline CDR1 is SGHRS and CDR2 is YFSETQ. V lost 2 bases and J 4 bases, leaving 9 bases between the germline ends. The CDR3 contains 13 residues. The CDR3 bases are TGCGCCAGCAGCTTCCAGGGGGGAGAGACCCAGTACTTC. It specifies CASSFQGGETQYF.

The genes are TRBV20-1 and TRBJ2-1; D unresolved. In germline, CDR1 is DFQATT, CDR2 SNEGSKA (reference sequence). The CDR3 sequence is 10 residues long. With 6 bases removed from V and 6 bases from J, the gap between germline ends came to 6 bases. CDR3 region: CSARSNEQFF. The CDR3 DNA reads TGCAGTGCGCGGAGCAATGAGCAGTTCTTC.

The chain uses TRBV4-1 and TRBJ2-7; 7 bases agree with TRBD2. The V segment lost 4 bases and the J segment 1 base; nucleotides outside the gene matches: 13. From germline, CDR1 is MGHRA and CDR2 YSYEKL. There are 17 residues in the CDR3. CDR3 region: CASSPFFPGTTSYEQYF. In DNA form, the CDR3 reads TGCGCCAGCAGCCCCTTTTTCCCCGGGACTACGTCCTACGAGCAGTACTTC.

In DNA, the CDR3 is TGTGCCTGGCACAGGGTGGGCACTGAAGCTTTCTTT. This codes for CAWHRVGTEAFF. This chain joins TRBV30 and TRBJ1-1, with D perhaps TRBD1 (6 bases). The CDR3 has 12 amino acids. In germline, CDR1 is GTSNPN, CDR2 SVGIG (reference sequence). Trimming pared 5 bases from V and 4 bases from J, leaving 11 bases between.

The J gene is TRBJ1-6, the V gene TRBV5-5; no clear D. The CDR3 covers 13 residues. The germline V gene encodes CDR1 SGHKS and CDR2 YYEKEE (reference sequence). The germline V and J ends were trimmed by 7 bases and 4 bases, with 9 bases remaining between them. The CDR3: CASRSFYNSPLHF. DNA of the CDR3: TGTGCCAGCCGAAGCTTTTATAATTCACCCCTCCACTTT.

The chain carries TRBV18 and TRBJ1-2; 8 nucleotides align to TRBD1. The junction had 6 bases not matched to a gene; V was cut back by 5 bases and J by 4 bases. In germline, CDR1 is KGHSH, CDR2 LQKENI. The CDR3 totals 14 residues. The chain's CDR3 is CASSTKTGAYGYTF. DNA of the CDR3: TGTGCCAGCTCAACAAAGACAGGGGCCTATGGCTACACCTTC.

The CDR3 DNA reads as TGTGCCAGCCTTCAGACTAGTGACTCGGAGACCCAGTACTTC. It codes for CASLQTSDSETQYF. V is TRBV7-9 and J is TRBJ2-5, with a possible D match to TRBD2 (6 bases). Germline CDR1 and CDR2: SEHNR and FQNEAQ (reference sequence). V lost 8 bases and J lost 5, with 18 bases in between. The CDR3 loop spans 14 amino acids.

J is TRBJ1-1 and V is TRBV7-2; no clear D. Looked up from germline, CDR1 is SGHTA and CDR2 is FQGNSA. The CDR3 totals 14 residues. V lost 1 base to trimming and J lost 4 bases, with 10 bases between them. The CDR3 sequence: CASSLEPTRTEAFF. Written as DNA, the CDR3 is TGTGCCAGCAGCTTAGAACCGACTCGCACTGAAGCTTTCTTT.

The V and J genes are TRBV29-1 and TRBJ2-7; 7 nucleotides line up with TRBD1. This CDR3 has 14 amino acids. Germline assignment: CDR1 SQVTM and CDR2 ANQGSEA. Trimming cost V 3 bases and J 2 bases; bases outside gene matches: 7. This chain's CDR3 is CSVDVGQDTYEQYF. CDR3 in DNA: TGCAGCGTTGATGTAGGACAGGACACCTACGAGCAGTACTTC.

In this sample, this clone turned up once. CDR3 region: CASLTGGAYEQYF. The DNA of the CDR3 is TGTGCCAGCCTAACAGGGGGGGCCTACGAGCAGTACTTC. This chain uses TRBV28 with TRBJ2-7, with D perhaps TRBD1 (8 bases). The CDR3 totals 13 residues. CDR1 and CDR2 (germline): MDHEN, SYDVKM. Trimming pared 8 bases from V and 2 bases from J, leaving 13 bases between.

V gene TRBV6-6 combines with J gene TRBJ1-1; a possible D gene is TRBD1 (6 bases). Trimming took 5 bases from V and 3 from J, leaving 16 bases between them. Germline CDR1 MNHNY, CDR2 SVGAGI (reference sequence). The length of the CDR3 is 15 residues. The CDR3 DNA is TGTGCCAGCAGTAACAGACCTAGACAGGACACTGAAGCTTTCTTT. It translates to CASSNRPRQDTEAFF.

The chain carries TRBV3-1 (or the pseudogene TRBV3-2) and TRBJ2-3; D not certain. This CDR3 is built from 11 residues. Germline lookup yields CDR1 LGHDT and CDR2 YNNKEL (reference sequence). V lost 6 bases and J lost 4, with 5 bases in between. The CDR3 sequence is CASRLSDTQYF. CDR3 in DNA: TGTGCCAGCAGGTTATCAGATACGCAGTATTTT.

The table lists this clone with a count of one. The chain combines TRBV5-1 with TRBJ2-1; the match to TRBD2 covers 13 bases. The CDR3 extends over 18 amino acids. The germline gives CDR1 SGHRS, CDR2 YFSETQ. The V gene end was trimmed by 4 bases and the J gene end by 5 bases; junction bases not matched to a gene: 12. This chain's CDR3 is CASSVGRVGLAGDNEQFF. Written as DNA, the CDR3 is TGCGCCAGCAGCGTCGGTCGGGTCGGACTAGCGGGGGACAATGAGCAGTTCTTC.

The genes are TRBV7-9 and TRBJ2-7; D not certain. The CDR3 is 13 amino acids. The ends were cut back, 1 base at V and 3 bases at J, with 7 bases in the middle. Germline CDR1 and CDR2: SEHNR and FQNEAQ (reference sequence). Written as DNA, the CDR3 is TGTGCCAGCAGCTTAGGCGGATACTACGAGCAGTACTTC. Translated, it gives CASSLGGYYEQYF.